This T cell receptor (beta chain) was found in a study of blood T cell repertoires in COVID-19 (dated by TCRdb to about 2020). Looking at the study overall: The collaborator samples originated in the United States, Italy and Spain and spanned the acute and convalescent phases of COVID-19. Where available, HLA class I and class II types were obtained from metadata supplied by the sample provider rather than from assay-based typing. Samples were obtained from the ongoing ImmuneRACE study (first 160 participants) and from 1,254 subjects provided by 6 global collaborators. The prospective study material was composed of cDNA or gDNA derived from T cells, B-cell-depleted T cells, or PBMCs. A de-identified subject ID, COVID-19 status, age in years and sex were almost always included in the sample metadata. The repertoires were released in a freely available public database meant as a resource for research on the immune response to SARS-CoV-2. Subjects who had been exposed to COVID-19, were actively infected with it, or had recovered from it provided the deeply sampled blood TCRbeta repertoires that made up the dataset. On the study overall, not on this receptor specifically: The quantity of clinical and demographic metadata differed by source and by participant and was supplied without curation.

Participants in the prospective study were aged roughly 18 to 100 years, lived in some 24 United States geographic areas, and enrolled through a virtual design. Cohort assignment in the prospective study relied on participant-reported clinical history from a screening survey and a study questionnaire. Recovered participants in ImmuneRACE Cohort 3 were defined as having two consecutive negative NP/OP PCR tests, clearance from a healthcare professional, or resolution of symptoms. In the prospective study, mobile phlebotomists collected whole blood, serum and a nasopharyngeal or oropharyngeal swab from each participant. Prospective study participants could optionally give additional blood draws and questionnaires over an approximately two-month period. Prospective study blood samples were shipped either frozen or at room temperature before DNA extraction. A word on this clone: Its binding antigen is unknown. Per-nucleotide qualities are absent, and no much larger clonotype sits a single base away.

According to the germline V gene, CDR1 reads SGHRS and CDR2 reads YFSETQ. Compared with germline, V lacks 4 bases and J lacks 2 bases; bases without a gene match: 7. Spanning cysteine to phenylalanine, the CDR3 consists of 17 amino acids. CDR3 DNA only is kept here, 51 bases in frame from base 1. The immunoSEQ Assay, a bias-controlled multiplex PCR, was used to amplify TCRbeta CDR3 regions from genomic DNA. In the source study's methods: Nucleated cell counts per sample were estimated from amplification of reference gene primers within the assay. Sequence reads were collapsed and filtered to measure the absolute abundance of every unique TCRbeta CDR3 rearrangement. Productive Simpson clonality was computed per sample as the square root of Simpson's diversity index over productive rearrangements. The immuneACCESS repertoire file appears here via TCRdb, limited to in-frame rearrangements. These files lack a portion of the clones; in checked studies, under half of the deficit traces to unresolved V genes, and the cause of the others is not known. The V and J calls and the clone size are those of that table, but D and trimming were determined from the DNA. The sample records about 250,000 clones, more than 75% of which are singletons. The top ten clonotypes cover less than 20% of the sample.

The sequenced material came from PBMCs or T cells enriched from blood (not recorded which). Here the chain combines TRBV5-1 and TRBJ2-5, and TRBD2 matches 14 of the central bases. The receptor comes from a man aged 18 to 29 who had recovered from COVID-19. The CDR3 corresponds to CASSRGLAGVWQETQYF. The DNA reads as follows: TGCGCCAGCAGCCGGGGACTAGCGGGAGTTTGGCAAGAGACCCAGTACTTC.